The next 6 T cell receptor beta chains were all read from a single sample in a study of blood T cell repertoires in COVID-19. Some clones are missing from TCRdb's copy, which holds only in-frame ones; the method was immunoSEQ multiplex PCR. The repertoire holds about 190,000 clones, with just under 80% as singletons. Sequencing was done on a sample of peripheral blood. These receptors were obtained from a woman older than 75 with active or convalescent COVID-19.

Only one count was recorded for this clone. The chain is built from TRBV6-5 and TRBJ1-5; D uncertain. There are 13 residues in the CDR3. The V end was cut by 2 bases, the J end by 4 bases, with 6 bases between. Germline values: CDR1 MNHEY, CDR2 SVGAGI. DNA for the CDR3: TGTGCCAGCAGTTACGACGGGAATCAGCCCCAGCATTTT. Translating gives CASSYDGNQPQHF.

The J gene is TRBJ2-7, the V gene TRBV5-4; TRBD1 might be the D (5 bases). Trimming stripped 0 bases from V and 1 base from J, with 5 bases between. CDR1 and CDR2 from the germline V gene are SGHNT and YYREEE (reference sequence). CDR3 length equals 13 residues. CDR3 DNA: TGTGCCAGCAGCTTGGCAGGGTCCTACGAGCAGTACTTC. The encoded protein is CASSLAGSYEQYF.

The rearrangement uses TRBV5-8 and TRBJ1-2, with TRBD1 as a possible D gene (6 bases). The length of the CDR3 is 17 residues. In germline, CDR1 is SGHTS, CDR2 YDEGEE. The V end was cut by 4 bases, the J end by 0 bases, with 19 bases between. Here the CDR3 reads CASSPYQATGSNYGYTF. Here the CDR3 DNA reads TGTGCCAGCAGCCCGTACCAAGCGACAGGTTCTAACTATGGCTACACCTTC.

The genes are TRBV2 and TRBJ2-1; 10 nucleotides align to TRBD2. The CDR3 consists of 16 residues. Germline values: CDR1 SNHLY, CDR2 FYNNEI. J was trimmed by 3 bases and V by 2 bases; bases with no gene match: 4. CDR3 DNA: TGTGCCAGCAGTGAAACGGCTAGCGGGGGCTACAATGAGCAGTTCTTC. This translates into CASSETASGGYNEQFF.

This clone was seen a single time. The chain uses TRBV2 and TRBJ1-4, with TRBD1 identical over 7 bases. The CDR3 runs 14 residues. Germline-derived CDR1 and CDR2 are SNHLY and FYNNEI. The V gene end was trimmed by 3 bases and the J gene end by 11 bases; junction bases not matched to a gene: 9. CDR3 in DNA: TGTGCCAGCAGTGACCCCGGGACAGTAAGGAAACTGTTTTTT. This codes for CASSDPGTVRKLFF.

J is TRBJ2-4 and V is TRBV3-1 (or the pseudogene TRBV3-2), with TRBD1 identical over 11 bases. After removal of 4 bases from V and 6 bases from J, the junction contained 20 bases not matched to a gene. CDR1 LGHDT and CDR2 YNNKEL come from the germline V gene (reference sequence). This CDR3 comprises 20 residues. The CDR3 nucleotides are TGTGCCAGCAGCCCAGATCCGGGACAGGGGGGGGACCTACATCTAAACATTCAGTACTTC. This gives the protein CASSPDPGQGGDLHLNIQYF.